This TCR beta chain was recovered during a study of blood T cells in healthy people across ages. Donation came from healthy Caucasian individuals in Russia who were aged about 6 to 95. V was cut by 3 bases and J by 1 base, with 12 bases left in between. The CDR3 covers 15 residues. CDR1 ENHRY and CDR2 SYGVKD come from the germline V gene. Next came a second PCR, run for about 7 to 12 cycles, which used a sample-barcoded 5' primer along with a J-beta primer mix. CDR3-containing paired-end reads numbered at least 2.5 million in each sample. TCRdb independently ran MiXCR on the 5' RACE reads; one entry per CDR3 protein. This table has 1.2 million to 1.5 million distinct CDR3 sequences, roughly 40% appearing once.

The TCR sequence derives from a woman under 30 in good health. The rearrangement links TRBV10-3 to TRBJ1-1, with D maybe TRBD1 (6 bases). Sequencing used blood. In DNA form, the CDR3 reads TGTGCCATCAGTGACTTGGGACAAGAGAACACTGAAGCTTTCTTT. This codes for CAISDLGQENTEAFF.